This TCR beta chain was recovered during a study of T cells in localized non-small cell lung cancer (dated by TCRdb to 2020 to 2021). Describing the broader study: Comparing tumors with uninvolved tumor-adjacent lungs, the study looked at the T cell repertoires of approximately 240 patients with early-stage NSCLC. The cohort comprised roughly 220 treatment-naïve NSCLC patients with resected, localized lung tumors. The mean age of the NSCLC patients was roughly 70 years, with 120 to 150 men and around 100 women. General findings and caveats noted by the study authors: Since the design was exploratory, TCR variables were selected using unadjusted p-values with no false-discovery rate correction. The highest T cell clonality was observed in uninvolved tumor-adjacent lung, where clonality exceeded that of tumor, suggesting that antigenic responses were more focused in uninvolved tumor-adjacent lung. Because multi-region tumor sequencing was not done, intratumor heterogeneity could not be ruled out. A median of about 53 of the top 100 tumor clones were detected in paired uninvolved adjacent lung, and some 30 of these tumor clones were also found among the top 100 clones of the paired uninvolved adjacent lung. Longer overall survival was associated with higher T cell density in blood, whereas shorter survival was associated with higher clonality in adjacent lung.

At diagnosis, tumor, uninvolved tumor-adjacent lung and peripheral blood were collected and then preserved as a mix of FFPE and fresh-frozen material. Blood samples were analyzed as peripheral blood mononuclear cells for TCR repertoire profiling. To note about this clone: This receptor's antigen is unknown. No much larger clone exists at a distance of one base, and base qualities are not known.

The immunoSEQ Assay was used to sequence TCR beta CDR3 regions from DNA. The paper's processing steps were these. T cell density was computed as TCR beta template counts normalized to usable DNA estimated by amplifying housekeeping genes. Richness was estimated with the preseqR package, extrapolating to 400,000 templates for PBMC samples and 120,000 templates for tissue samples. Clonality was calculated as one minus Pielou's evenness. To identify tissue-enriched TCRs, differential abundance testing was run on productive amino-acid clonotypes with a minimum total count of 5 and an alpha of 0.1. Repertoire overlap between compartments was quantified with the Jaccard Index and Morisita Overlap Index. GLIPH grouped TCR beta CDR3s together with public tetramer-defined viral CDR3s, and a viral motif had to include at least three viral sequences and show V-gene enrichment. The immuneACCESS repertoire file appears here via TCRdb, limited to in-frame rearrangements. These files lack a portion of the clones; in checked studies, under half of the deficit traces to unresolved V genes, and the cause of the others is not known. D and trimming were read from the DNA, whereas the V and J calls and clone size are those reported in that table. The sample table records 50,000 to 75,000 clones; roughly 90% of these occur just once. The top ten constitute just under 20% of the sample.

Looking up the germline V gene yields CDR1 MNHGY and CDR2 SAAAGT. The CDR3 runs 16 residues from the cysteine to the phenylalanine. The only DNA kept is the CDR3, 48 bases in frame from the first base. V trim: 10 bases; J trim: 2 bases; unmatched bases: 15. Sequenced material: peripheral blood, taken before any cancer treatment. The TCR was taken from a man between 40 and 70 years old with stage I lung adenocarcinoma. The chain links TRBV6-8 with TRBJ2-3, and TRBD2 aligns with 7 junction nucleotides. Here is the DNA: TGTGCCAACCCCTACGGGGGGAGGGCCGTCACAGATACGCAGTATTTT. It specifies CANPYGGRAVTDTQYF.